This T cell receptor beta chain was identified in a study of T cell responses to AZD1222 COVID-19 vaccine. CDR3 size: 14 residues. V was trimmed by 8 bases and J by 4 bases, leaving 14 bases between them. In germline, CDR1 is MNHEY, CDR2 SVGAGI. Libraries were prepared by immunoSEQ multiplex PCR; TCRdb keeps only in-frame clonotypes and omits some of them. Of 250,000 to 300,000 clones in the sample, roughly 93% were seen once. This sequence joins TRBV6-5 and TRBJ2-2; possible D gene TRBD1, 6 bases. The sequence came from an adult who received the AZD1222 COVID-19 vaccine. This material consisted of peripheral blood, taken 28 days after the second AZD1222 dose. CDR3 loop: CASGWGQSTGELFF. The DNA for the CDR3 is TGTGCCAGCGGGTGGGGGCAGTCCACCGGGGAGCTGTTTTTT.